This T cell receptor (beta chain) was identified during a study of beta chain features in type 1 diabetes (dated by TCRdb to 2016 to 2019). About the full investigation: Mean age, gender distribution, total cell number and subset yield did not differ between patients and healthy donors. A total of under 140,000,000 sorted cells were examined across all samples, and the number of cells per subset was strongly correlated with RNA yield. The study compared TCRB repertoires of sorted circulating CD4+ T cell subsets between recently diagnosed type 1 diabetes patients and matched healthy donors. Naive and central memory subsets were obtained from all 30 or so donors, but regulatory and stem cell-like memory subsets were isolated from only 8 patients and roughly eight healthy donors.

The entire amount of isolated RNA was reverse transcribed using the High Capacity cDNA Reverse Transcription Kit, so the sequenced TCRB transcripts were expressed ones. Naive, central memory and regulatory T cell samples underwent deep immunoSEQ sequencing, averaging about 3.57 million total reads per sample. After sorted cells were lysed in RLT buffer, RNA was extracted with DNase-treated RNeasy Micro or Mini kits, with the choice depending on cell number. To prevent cross-contamination, every cell subset was processed on its own, while patient and healthy donor samples were processed together. TCRB sequences were amplified from cDNA with the immunoSEQ multiplex PCR, producing 87-bp fragments spanning the CDR3 region. The amplicons were sequenced using the Illumina HiSeq platform. The authors' analysis ran thus. PCR bias was corrected computationally using synthetic template baselines, and reads within Hamming distance 2 were collapsed, with unmergeable singletons discarded. By aligning reads against IMGT, V, D and J genes, CDR3 length, and insertions or deletions at six rearrangement sites were assigned. Within each subset, clonotype counts were normalized to sorted cell number, and only after that were true diversity and Gini coefficients computed with the tcR R package. The overlap coefficient, calculated on TCRB nucleotide sequences, was used to measure repertoire sharing. TCRdb mirrors the immuneACCESS table, restricted to in-frame sequences. Some clones are absent from its copies; in checked studies, under half trace to an unresolved V gene, and the reason for the others is unknown. V and J calls and clone size follow that table, whereas D and trimming were derived from the DNA. Within this sample are 310,000 or so clones, with roughly 8% of them counted one time only. The ten biggest clones cover less than 0.5% of the sample.

The CDR3 measures 15 amino acids from cysteine to phenylalanine. Only the CDR3 DNA is retained, 45 bases long and in frame from the first base. From the germline V gene, CDR1 is SGHRS and CDR2 is YFSETQ. V sheds 0 bases and J sheds 8 bases, leaving 15 bases between their ends. Points the paper makes about the study in general: Because cDNA was sequenced instead of genomic DNA, highly expressing activated cells could be over-represented, though the groups showed no difference in activation or CD3 levels. Fewer insertions and more nucleotide deletions at VDJ recombination sites were observed in patients with type 1 diabetes, implying thymic rearrangement abnormalities. Shorter templates might be favored by PCR, yet because patient and control samples were amplified and corrected together, any such skew would affect both groups equally. In all four CD4+ subsets, TCRB CDR3 length was moderately but significantly shorter in type 1 diabetes patients. Naive, central memory and regulatory TCRB repertoires appeared to be more alike among patients than among healthy donors. Because the HLA sub-analyses included only small numbers of individuals, any influence of HLA type on TCRB rearrangement was left unresolved.

Each donor gave one peripheral blood draw, about 110 mL on average, collected into heparinised tubes. Using a panel that included CD45RO, CCR7, CD25, CD127, CD95 and CD27, naive, central memory, regulatory and stem cell-like memory CD4+ T cells were sorted on a BD FACSAria II. Every sorted population had a purity above 95%. PBMCs were isolated immediately by Lymphoprep density gradient centrifugation and stained directly without culture. So that batch effects would be minimized, each experiment stained and sorted samples in pairs, pairing one healthy donor with one patient. This clone occurred a few times. Its antigen remains unidentified. There are no base qualities to consult, and no much larger clone falls within one base.

The receptor chain draws on TRBV5-1 and TRBJ2-1; the D gene could be TRBD1 or TRBD2, each one agreeing over 5 bases. The receptor was derived from a young woman in good health. Material: central memory CD4+ T cells from blood. The CDR3 here reads CASSLDRWRADEQFF. In nucleotide form, the sequence is TGCGCCAGCAGCTTGGACAGGTGGCGGGCCGATGAGCAGTTCTTC.